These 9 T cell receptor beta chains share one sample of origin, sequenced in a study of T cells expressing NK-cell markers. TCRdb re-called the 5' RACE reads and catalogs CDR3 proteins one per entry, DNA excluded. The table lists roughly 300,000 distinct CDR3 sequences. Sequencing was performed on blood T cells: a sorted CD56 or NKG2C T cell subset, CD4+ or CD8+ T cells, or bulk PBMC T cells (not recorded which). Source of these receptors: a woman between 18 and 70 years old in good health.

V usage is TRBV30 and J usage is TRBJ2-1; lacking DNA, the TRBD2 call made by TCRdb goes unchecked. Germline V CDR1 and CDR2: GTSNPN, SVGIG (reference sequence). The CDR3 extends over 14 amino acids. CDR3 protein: CAWSGGGAMNEQFF.

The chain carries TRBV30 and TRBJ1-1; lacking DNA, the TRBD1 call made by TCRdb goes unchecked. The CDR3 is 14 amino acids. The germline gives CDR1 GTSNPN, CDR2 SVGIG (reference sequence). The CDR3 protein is CAWSDPWGNTEAFF.

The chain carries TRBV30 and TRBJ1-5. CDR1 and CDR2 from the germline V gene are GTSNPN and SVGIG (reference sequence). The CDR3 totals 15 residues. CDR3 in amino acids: CAWSSDSYSNQPQHF.

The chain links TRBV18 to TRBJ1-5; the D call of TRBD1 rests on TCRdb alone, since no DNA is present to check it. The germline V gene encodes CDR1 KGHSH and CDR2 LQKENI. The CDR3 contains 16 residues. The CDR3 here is CASSPWDSNSNQPQHF.

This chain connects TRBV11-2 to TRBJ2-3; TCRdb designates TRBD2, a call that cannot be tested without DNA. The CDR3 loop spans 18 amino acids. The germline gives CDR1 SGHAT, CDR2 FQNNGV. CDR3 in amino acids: CASSLVPRLAGDGDTQYF.

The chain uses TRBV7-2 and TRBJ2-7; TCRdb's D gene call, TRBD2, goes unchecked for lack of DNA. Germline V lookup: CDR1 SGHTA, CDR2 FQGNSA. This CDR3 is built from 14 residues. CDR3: CASNPAASTYEQYF.

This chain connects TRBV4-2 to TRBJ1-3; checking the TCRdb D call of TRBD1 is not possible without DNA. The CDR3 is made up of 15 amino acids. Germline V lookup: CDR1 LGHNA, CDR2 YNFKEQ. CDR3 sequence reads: CASSPGPLSGNTIYF.

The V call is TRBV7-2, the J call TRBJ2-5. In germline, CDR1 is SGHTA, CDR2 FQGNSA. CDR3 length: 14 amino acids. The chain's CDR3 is CASSFRTNKETQYF.

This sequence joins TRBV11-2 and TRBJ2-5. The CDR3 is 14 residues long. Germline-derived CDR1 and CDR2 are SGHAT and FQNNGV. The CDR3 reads CASSLKTEQETQYF.